The TCR beta chain described here comes from a study of T cells in narcolepsy. Study context: Donors had narcolepsy type 1 or type 2, or were healthy controls.

J gave up 8 bases and V 7 bases, and 14 bases lay outside the gene matches. Germline CDR1 and CDR2: MDHEN and SYDVKM. The CDR3 spans 16 residues. Assay: immunoSEQ multiplex PCR; the TCRdb copy retains only in-frame clones and omits some. The sample consists of tens of thousands of clones, approximately 79% of them appearing once. Whole-study results and caveats: No autoreactive T cell clone sequences appeared in some memory CD4+ repertoires. Healthy controls reportedly lacked the autoreactive clonotypes serially found in patients' blood. Same-patient CSF and blood CD4+ T cell clonotypes included HCRT-specific and TRIB2-specific autoreactive ones.

Only a few counts were recorded for this clone. Its cognate antigen is unknown. Specimen: memory (CD45RA-) CD4+ T cells from blood. The clonotype was recovered from a human donor in good health. The chain uses TRBV28 and TRBJ2-3, with TRBD1 matching 11 bases. The CDR3, as DNA: TGTGCCAGCACCCTCGCTGGGACAGGGGGGGCCCGTACGCAGTATTTT. Translating it yields CASTLAGTGGARTQYF.